Listed below are T cell receptor beta chains from one sample, sequenced in a study of control samples from healthy donors and cancer patients. Using immunoSEQ multiplex PCR, the repertoire was profiled, and TCRdb retains in-frame clones only, with some absent. The table has about 140,000 clones, 70% to 90% seen once. The sequenced sample consisted of blood. The source is a woman in her twenties or thirties in good health. Both conserved end residues are part of each CDR3. D genes are given only for firm matches. Size is stated for part of the rows, as once, few or many counts, or as a class when the clone is expanded.

CDR3	DNA	size	J	D	V
CASSGGANSPLHF	TGTGCCAGCAGTGGAGGGGCGAATTCACCCCTCCACTTT	many	TRBJ1-6	.	TRBV28
CASSRTGGLSYEQYF	TGTGCCAGCAGTCGTACAGGGGGCCTCTCCTACGAGCAGTACTTC	.	TRBJ2-7	TRBD1	TRBV6-6
CASRPIGLRIEQYF	TGTGCCAGCAGACCCATCGGTCTACGGATCGAGCAGTACTTC	.	TRBJ2-7	.	TRBV2
CASSGARRGGWNTGELFF	TGTGCCAGCAGTGGAGCCCGACGAGGAGGGTGGAACACCGGGGAGCTGTTTTTT	.	TRBJ2-2	.	TRBV6-1
CASSRNGGYNSPLHF	TGTGCCAGCTCCCGAAACGGGGGATACAATTCACCCCTCCACTTT	.	TRBJ1-6	.	TRBV18
CASSLSASGNTIYF	TGTGCCAGCAGTCTCTCAGCCTCTGGAAACACCATATATTTT	few	TRBJ1-3	.	TRBV7-9
CASSQASGRTDTQYF	TGCGCCAGCAGCCAAGCTAGCGGGAGGACAGATACGCAGTATTTT	.	TRBJ2-3	TRBD2	TRBV4-1
CASSIGAGVFYEQYF	TGTGCCAGTAGTATAGGGGCGGGAGTCTTCTACGAGCAGTACTTC	.	TRBJ2-7	TRBD2	TRBV19
CASSLRQAEQFF	TGTGCCAGCAGTTTACGGCAGGCTGAGCAGTTCTTC	.	TRBJ2-1	.	TRBV28
CASSEWGGGNQPQHF	TGTGCCAGCAGTGAATGGGGAGGGGGTAATCAGCCCCAGCATTTT	.	TRBJ1-5	.	TRBV6-1
CASSGDISSYNSPLHF	TGCGCCAGCAGTGGGGACATCAGCTCCTATAATTCACCCCTCCACTTT	.	TRBJ1-6	.	TRBV10-2
CATSDRKEELFF	TGTGCCACCAGTGACCGGAAGGAGGAGCTGTTTTTT	.	TRBJ2-2	.	TRBV24-1